This record concerns one T cell receptor (beta chain) sequence. The antigen remains unidentified. The sample comes from a study of vaccination and CD4 T cells after COVID-19. The treatment: approximately 9-day PBMC culture with coronavirus spike peptide pools or control peptides (ViraFEST assay). TCR sequencing followed the expansion of antigen-specific T cells with peptide pools in ViraFEST. Sequenced with the Oncomine TCR Beta short-read assay was DNA taken from cultured CD4+ T cells. MiXCR, applied by TCRdb to the PCR reads, yields one record per CDR3 protein. The repertoire holds more than 13,000 distinct CDR3 sequences, with 30% as singletons. This receptor was taken from a human donor with COVID-19. Sequencing used cultured CD4+ T cells from blood.

The CDR3, as DNA: TGCAGTGCTATCTCCCCAACTAGCGGCCGCCAAGAGACCCAGTACTTC. Translation gives CSAISPTSGRQETQYF. The chain recombines TRBV20-1 with TRBJ2-5, with 8 bases that match TRBD2. This CDR3 is built from 16 residues. The germline gives CDR1 DFQATT, CDR2 SNEGSKA (reference sequence). The V gene end was trimmed by 4 bases and the J gene end by 1 base; junction bases not matched to a gene: 11.